The 2 T cell receptor beta chains below come from one sample, sequenced in a study of radiotherapy plus CTLA-4 blockade in lung cancer. TCRdb keeps only in-frame clones here, not all; method: immunoSEQ multiplex PCR. The sample includes roughly 59,000 clones, approximately 68% of them seen just once. Sequenced material: peripheral blood, taken from a patient treated with radiotherapy plus ipilimumab. Source of these receptors: a human donor with non-small cell lung cancer whose response to radiotherapy plus ipilimumab could not be evaluated.

The genes are TRBV28 and TRBJ1-5, with TRBD1 matching 9 bases. With V trimmed by 6 bases and J by 7 bases, 10 bases remained unmatched. The germline gives CDR1 MDHEN, CDR2 SYDVKM. The CDR3 runs to 15 residues. This CDR3 reads CASSRDREWVQPQHF. For the CDR3, the DNA is TGTGCCAGCAGCCGGGACAGGGAGTGGGTACAGCCCCAGCATTTT.

V and J are TRBV7-3 and TRBJ2-1; 12 bases agree with TRBD2. V trimming: 5 bases; J trimming: 1 base; junction bases outside the gene matches: 6. Germline assignment: CDR1 SGHTA and CDR2 FQGTGA. CDR3 size: 17 residues. The DNA for the CDR3 is TGTGCCAGCAGCCAGCTAGCGGGAGGGGTATCCTACAATGAGCAGTTCTTC. Encoded protein: CASSQLAGGVSYNEQFF.